These 4 T cell receptor beta chains came from one sample sequenced in a study of T cells in women clearing cervical HPV infection. Assay: immunoSEQ multiplex PCR; the TCRdb copy retains only in-frame clones and omits some. The sample has around 48,000 clones. Sequenced input: blood buffy coat. Receptor source: a woman aged 18-69 years with a cervical HPV16 infection that either progressed to CIN3+ or cleared (not recorded which).

Concerning this clone: The CDR3 goes on 3 residues after the read ends, and that part is filled in from the germline J gene. The genes are TRBV7-9 and TRBJ1-1, with D uncertain. The CDR3 is 11 residues long. Germline CDR1 reads SEHNR; CDR2 reads FQNEAQ (reference sequence). V was shortened by 5 bases and J by 6 bases, with 7 bases between the two germline ends. CDR3 residues: CASSQSPEAFF. Partial CDR3 DNA: TGTGCCAGCAGCCAATCCCCTGAA.

As concerns this clone: Read coverage stops 3 residues before the CDR3 terminus; the germline J gene supplies the remainder. The same CDR3 arises from other DNA sequences in this sample as well. This chain uses TRBV2 with TRBJ1-1; 8 nucleotides line up with TRBD1. This CDR3 contains 13 residues. With V trimmed by 6 bases and J by 4 bases, 4 bases remained unmatched. CDR1 is SNHLY, CDR2 FYNNEI, per germline. The DNA read from the CDR3 is TGTGCCAGCAGAGGACAGGGCGGCACTGAA. Translating gives CASRGQGGTE. The CDR3 reads in full as CASRGQGGTEAFF.

A remark on this clone: Read data end 3 residues before the CDR3 end; the end is taken from the germline J gene. The V gene is TRBV19, the J gene TRBJ2-1; 7 nucleotides agree with TRBD1. CDR1 and CDR2 (germline): LNHDA, SQIVND (reference sequence). With 10 bases clipped from V and 7 bases from J, the junction kept 16 bases outside the gene matches. CDR3 length equals 15 residues. The CDR3 spells CATNTKQGKGNEQFF. CDR3 bases read: TGTGCCACTAATACTAAACAGGGGAAAGGGAATGAG.

Concerning this clone: The read gets to within 3 residues of the CDR3 end, and the germline J gene fills in the rest. The chain is built from TRBV28 and TRBJ1-5; D call uncertain. The CDR3 contains 15 residues. The germline V gene encodes CDR1 MDHEN and CDR2 SYDVKM. Trimming pared 8 bases from V and 4 bases from J, leaving 18 bases between. CDR3 residues: CASVPLRVRNQPQHF. The CDR3 bases that were read are TGTGCCAGCGTTCCGCTGAGGGTACGTAATCAGCCC. Full variable domain (missing parts from reference TRBV28 and TRBJ1-5): DVKVTQSSRYLVKRTGEKVFLECVQDMDHENMFWYRQDPGLGLRLIYFSYDVKMKEKGDIPEGYSVSREKKERFSLILESASTNQTSMYLCASVPLRVRNQPQHFGDGTRLSIL.